Presented here are 25 T cell receptor beta chains from one specimen sequenced in a study of T cells after yellow fever vaccination. TCRdb re-derived calls from the 5' RACE reads in MiXCR, one entry per CDR3 protein. The table has roughly 150,000 distinct CDR3 sequences, roughly 8% seen once. The starting material was CD4+ T cells sorted from PBMCs, obtained 5 days after the yellow fever booster vaccination. The receptors originated from a man aged 30 to 39 who received the YFV17D yellow fever vaccine.

Notes on this clonotype: With a much larger clone just one base away, this may be a read error. CDR3 sequence reads: CSAGGGNVYEQYF. The DNA for the CDR3 is TGCAGTGCTGGGGGCGGGAATGTCTACGAGCAGTACTTC. The chain recombines TRBV20-1 with TRBJ2-7; the D call may be TRBD1 or TRBD2 (6 bases each). Germline CDR1 and CDR2: DFQATT and SNEGSKA (reference sequence). Trimming left V 5 bases short and J 3 bases short, with 14 bases between. The CDR3 runs to 13 residues.

In its sample, this clonotype was seen many times. The chain couples TRBV5-6 to TRBJ1-3, with D uncertain. Germline CDR1 reads SGHDT; CDR2 reads YYEEEE. The CDR3 is made up of 16 amino acids. Trimming took off 2 bases at V and 4 bases at J, with 16 bases between the two ends. For the CDR3, the DNA is TGTGCCAGCAGCTTCCAGCCGCGAGGAGCCGGAAACACCATATATTTT. Its translation is CASSFQPRGAGNTIYF.

This clonotype has at least ten counts. V is TRBV27 and J is TRBJ1-3; no definite D call. V lost 7 bases to trimming and J lost 4 bases, with 5 bases between them. This CDR3 region has 11 residues. Germline-derived CDR1 and CDR2 are MNHEY and SMNVEV (reference sequence). CDR3 sequence reads: CASKLGNTIYF. The CDR3 DNA is TGTGCCAGCAAGTTAGGAAACACCATATATTTT.

This clonotype occurred many times. The chain combines TRBV19 with TRBJ2-7, with 8 bases lining up with TRBD1. The CDR3 runs to 15 residues. Germline CDR1 reads LNHDA; CDR2 reads SQIVND (reference sequence). Unmatched junction bases numbered 9, after V lost 4 bases and J lost 4 bases. The CDR3 spells CASSTIGTGPYEQYF. The CDR3, as DNA: TGTGCCAGTAGTACAATCGGGACAGGCCCTTACGAGCAGTACTTC.

This rearrangement joins TRBV7-2 to TRBJ2-3, with 7 positions matching TRBD2. Germline loops: CDR1 SGHTA, CDR2 FQGNSA. The CDR3 consists of 16 residues. J gave up 8 bases and V 1 base, and 12 bases lay outside the gene matches. Written as DNA, the CDR3 is TGTGCCAGCAGCTTAGATCCGGGACTACCGCCAAGTACGCAGTATTTT. Its protein product is CASSLDPGLPPSTQYF. The whole variable domain, remainder taken from reference TRBV7-2 and TRBJ2-3, is GAGVSQSPSNKVTEKGKDVELRCDPISGHTALYWYRQSLGQGLEFLIYFQGNSAPDKSGLPSDRFSAERTGGSVSTLTIQRTQQEDSAVYLCASSLDPGLPPSTQYFGPGTRLTVL.

This clonotype was counted ten times or more. The chain couples TRBV20-1 to TRBJ1-5; TRBD1 aligns across 8 bases. From germline, CDR1 is DFQATT and CDR2 SNEGSKA (reference sequence). The CDR3 sequence is 14 residues long. V shed 4 bases, J shed 6 bases, and the junction held 8 bases outside the gene matches. The CDR3 is CSATTGGGFQPQHF. CDR3 coding DNA: TGCAGTGCTACCACAGGGGGAGGGTTTCAGCCCCAGCATTTT.

This clonotype was detected ten times or more. The CDR3 DNA is TGCGCCAGCGGGGACCAAAGGACGGTTTTAGGTGGCTACACCTTC. Protein sequence: CASGDQRTVLGGYTF. V is TRBV5-1 and J is TRBJ1-2; D possibly corresponds to TRBD1 (5 bases). The V gene's germline CDR1 is SGHRS and CDR2 YFSETQ. CDR3 length equals 15 residues. Trimming stripped 7 bases from V and 7 bases from J, with 23 bases between.

This clonotype was observed many times. This chain joins TRBV30 and TRBJ2-7; no firm D call. Germline lookup yields CDR1 GTSNPN and CDR2 SVGIG (reference sequence). V gave up 5 bases and J gave up 0 bases, with 11 bases separating them. The CDR3 totals 13 residues. The CDR3 is CAWGLLSSYEQYF. The CDR3 nucleotides read TGTGCCTGGGGCCTACTTTCCTCCTACGAGCAGTACTTC.

This clonotype showed up many times. This rearrangement joins TRBV6-2 or TRBV6-3 to TRBJ1-1, with 9 bases fitting TRBD1. The germline CDR1 and CDR2 sequences are MNHEY and SVGEGT. CDR3 length: 20 residues. The ends lost 3 bases at V and 1 base at J; junction bases unmatched: 18. In nucleotides, the CDR3 is TGTGCCAGCAGTTATCCGTCGTCAAGGGTACAGGGGGCTGGGAACACTGAAGCTTTCTTT. Its protein is CASSYPSSRVQGAGNTEAFF.

This clonotype was counted at least ten times. The chain employs TRBV20-1 and TRBJ2-5; TRBD2 might be the D (6 bases). Germline V gene data show CDR1 as DFQATT and CDR2 as SNEGSKA (reference sequence). Trimming pared 5 bases from V and 2 bases from J, leaving 21 bases between. CDR3 length equals 16 residues. The CDR3 DNA sequence: TGCAGTGCTTCCCGGGGGAGCGGAGGCCCTCAAGAGACCCAGTACTTC. Translating gives CSASRGSGGPQETQYF.

This clonotype was detected many times. V is TRBV7-2 and J is TRBJ2-7; D not resolved. Germline V lookup: CDR1 SGHTA, CDR2 FQGNSA. The CDR3 is made up of 17 amino acids. Deletions cut 2 bases from V and 0 bases from J, with 17 bases between. The DNA of the CDR3 is TGTGCCAGCAGCTTACGGGCGGCTCAGATTTCCTCCTACGAGCAGTACTTC. Translated, it gives CASSLRAAQISSYEQYF.

This clonotype was picked up many times. The chain links TRBV20-1 to TRBJ2-6, with D unresolved. Per the germline V gene, CDR1 is DFQATT and CDR2 is SNEGSKA (reference sequence). CDR3 size: 14 residues. The V and J ends lost 3 bases and 3 bases respectively, with 9 bases between them. The CDR3 sequence is CSASGSGGANVLTF. The DNA for the CDR3 is TGCAGTGCTAGTGGGTCTGGTGGGGCCAACGTCCTGACTTTC.

This clonotype was seen ten or more times. The V call is TRBV6-1, the J call TRBJ1-4; a possible D gene is TRBD1 (5 bases). This CDR3 has 15 residues. Germline-derived CDR1 and CDR2 are MNHNS and SASEGT. The V end lost 6 bases, the J end lost 7 bases, and 18 bases lay between the germline ends. CDR3 residues: CASRKVGEGPEKLFF. CDR3 DNA sequence: TGTGCCAGCAGAAAGGTGGGGGAGGGACCTGAAAAACTGTTTTTT.

This clonotype showed up many times. This chain links TRBV5-1 with TRBJ2-7; D unresolved. From germline, CDR1 is SGHRS and CDR2 YFSETQ. This CDR3 has 12 residues. The germline V and J ends were trimmed by 4 bases and 13 bases, with 18 bases remaining between them. CDR3 coding DNA: TGCGCCAGCAGCCCCGAAGGACCGGCCTCTTACTTC. Amino acid sequence: CASSPEGPASYF.

Ten or more counts support this clonotype. This chain links TRBV20-1 with TRBJ2-7; D might be TRBD1 (6 bases). V was clipped by 6 bases and J by 2 bases, with 17 bases between them. Germline lookup yields CDR1 DFQATT and CDR2 SNEGSKA (reference sequence). The CDR3 runs 14 residues. Written as DNA, the CDR3 is TGCAGTGCGGATAGAGCCGGACAGCCCTACGAGCAGTACTTC. It codes for CSADRAGQPYEQYF.

This clonotype has ten or more counts. The chain is built from TRBV24-1 and TRBJ2-1, with 7 bases identical to TRBD2. The CDR3 runs 17 residues. The V gene's germline CDR1 is KGHDR and CDR2 SFDVKD. V lost 3 bases and J lost 0; bases outside the gene matches: 7. The CDR3 coding sequence is TGTGCCACCAGTGATCCCGGGGAGGGAAGCTCCTACAATGAGCAGTTCTTC. Its translation is CATSDPGEGSSYNEQFF.

This clonotype has a count of ten or more. V gene TRBV29-1 combines with J gene TRBJ2-5; no clear D gene. Per germline, CDR1 SQVTM and CDR2 ANQGSEA. The CDR3 runs to 13 residues. V shed 4 bases and J shed 2 bases, with 11 bases lying between them. DNA of the CDR3: TGCAGCGTTGGTCGACGGCTGCAAGAGACCCAGTACTTC. Its protein product is CSVGRRLQETQYF.

This clonotype was observed at least ten times. This sequence joins TRBV20-1 and TRBJ1-1; 9 nucleotides match TRBD1. Trimming removed 6 bases from V and 3 bases from J; junction bases left unmatched: 5. CDR1 DFQATT and CDR2 SNEGSKA come from the germline V gene (reference sequence). The CDR3 totals 13 residues. CDR3 nucleotides: TGCAGTGCGGTGACAGGGGGGGACACTGAAGCTTTCTTT. As protein: CSAVTGGDTEAFF.

Notes on this clonotype: Just one base apart from a much larger clone, this may be a read error. The chain employs TRBV28 and TRBJ2-7, with TRBD1 matching 8 bases. The CDR3 has 15 residues. Germline CDR1 is MDHEN and CDR2 is SYDVKM. For the CDR3, the DNA is TGTGCCAGCAGTTTCCAGACCAGGGGGCCCTACCAGCAGTACTTC. Protein product: CASSFQTRGPYQQYF.

This clonotype was recorded many times. This chain links TRBV20-1 with TRBJ2-3; possible D gene TRBD2, 5 bases. The CDR3 has 11 amino acids. Germline CDR1 is DFQATT and CDR2 is SNEGSKA (reference sequence). CDR3 DNA: TGCAGCCTTAGCGGCACAGATACGCAGTATTTT. Amino acid sequence: CSLSGTDTQYF.

There are many counts of this clonotype. The chain joins TRBV5-5 to TRBJ2-3; TRBD2 aligns across 7 bases. With V trimmed by 0 bases and J by 6 bases, 4 bases remained unmatched. The CDR3 sequence is 14 residues long. The V gene's germline CDR1 is SGHKS and CDR2 YYEKEE (reference sequence). CDR3 residues: CASSLVGLDDTQYF. The CDR3 nucleotides read TGTGCCAGCAGCTTGGTCGGACTAGATGATACGCAGTATTTT.

This clonotype was recorded at least ten times. The chain uses TRBV5-4 and TRBJ2-2, with 11 bases fitting TRBD2. Trimming at V came to 3 bases and at J to 5 bases, leaving 6 bases not matched to a gene. Germline-derived CDR1 and CDR2 are SGHNT and YYREEE (reference sequence). The CDR3 loop spans 16 amino acids. CDR3 sequence (DNA): TGTGCCAGCAGCTCCGGGACTAGCGGTGTGACCGGGGAGCTGTTTTTT. It translates to CASSSGTSGVTGELFF.

The table lists this clonotype with many counts. The chain combines TRBV20-1 with TRBJ2-7, with 11 bases fitting TRBD2. The germline CDR1 and CDR2 sequences are DFQATT and SNEGSKA (reference sequence). V lost 6 bases and J lost 7; bases outside the gene matches: 8. The CDR3 totals 13 residues. The CDR3 reads CSATSGSFGEQYF. The CDR3 nucleotides are TGCAGTGCCACTAGCGGGAGTTTCGGAGAGCAGTACTTC.

The chain links TRBV5-4 to TRBJ2-7; weak D call: TRBD2 (5 bases). The CDR3 runs to 14 residues. V was clipped by 0 bases and J by 2 bases, with 9 bases between them. CDR1 is SGHNT and CDR2 is YYREEE in the germline V gene (reference sequence). CDR3 sequence reads: CASSLDGIPYEQYF. CDR3 nucleotide sequence: TGTGCCAGCAGCTTGGACGGGATCCCCTACGAGCAGTACTTC. Full variable domain (outside the CDR3, taken from reference TRBV5-4 and TRBJ2-7): ETGVTQSPTHLIKTRGQQVTLRCSSQSGHNTVSWYQQALGQGPQFIFQYYREEENGRGNFPPRFSGLQFPNYSSELNVNALELDDSALYLCASSLDGIPYEQYFGPGTRLTVT.

This clonotype occurred many times. The chain uses TRBV7-9 and TRBJ2-7; a possible D gene is TRBD1 (6 bases). Germline CDR1 SEHNR, CDR2 FQNEAQ (reference sequence). The CDR3 spans 11 residues. Trimming pared 11 bases from V and 7 bases from J, leaving 15 bases between. The CDR3 nucleotides are TGTGCCGTCCAGGGGTTCGAAGAGCAGTACTTC. Its protein product is CAVQGFEEQYF.